This TCR beta chain originates from a study of blood T cells in healthy people across ages (dated by TCRdb to the mid-2010s). The study in broad terms: In model experiments, roughly one uniquely barcoded TCR beta cDNA molecule per two T cells was captured by template switching. The study analyzed two additional independent replicas of 1 million unique cDNA reads from the same blood draw for two donors, one aged 18 to 30 and one aged 80 or older. The study measured age-related changes in TCR beta repertoire diversity using deep sequencing normalized with unique cDNA molecular identifiers. The donors were split into four age groups: young (average 16 years), middle-aged (39), aged (about 62) and long-lived (approximately 80). To avoid experimental bias, donors of different ages were randomly spread across the sequencing lanes. What the authors observed across the whole study: Compared with the aged group, the long-lived group had more naive CD4+ T cells, fewer expanded clones and increased TCR diversity, suggesting age selection. The CMV infection status of donors was not known, potentially confounding age-related changes in expanded clonotypes. Conclusive comparison of naive and antigen-experienced compartments was prevented by the profiling of bulk unsorted PBMCs. Estimates of total diversity based on one million sequenced T cells were considered lower bounds and underestimates. Observed TCR beta diversity correlated strongly with the percentage of naive T cells measured by flow cytometry. As age increased, observed TCR beta diversity per million T cells dropped in a roughly linear way, and a significant reduction was already evident by age 40.

With respect to this clonotype: Its antigen has not been determined. It has no much larger one-base neighbor in the sample; base qualities were not kept.

V was cut back by 3 bases and J by 7 bases, leaving a gap of 19 bases between them. Counted from cysteine to phenylalanine, this CDR3 has 17 amino acids. Only the CDR3 portion is preserved as DNA: 51 bases, with reading frame beginning at the first base. The donors were roughly 40 Caucasian individuals from Russia, aged roughly 6 to 90 years, who were systemically healthy. Each donor gave about 11 milliliters of peripheral blood, drawn into EDTA-treated Vacutainer tubes. PBMCs were isolated by Ficoll-Paque density-gradient centrifugation, with at least 6 million obtained per sample. Trizol reagent was used to extract total RNA from PBMCs, with at least 6 micrograms per sample. For every donor, flow cytometry on a PBMC aliquot measured the percentage of naive CD45RAhigh/CD27high T cells. To prepare the library, 5' RACE was applied. The sequencer was an Illumina HiSeq 2500. The second PCR ran for roughly 6 to 11 cycles and used a J-beta primer mix along with a sample-barcoded 5' primer. A template-switch 5' adaptor carrying 12 random nucleotides introduced a unique molecular identifier onto each TCR beta cDNA molecule. Each sample yielded at least 2.5 million CDR3-containing paired-end reads. First-strand cDNA was synthesized from all RNA with the Mint cDNA synthesis kit, primed by a TRBC-specific oligonucleotide. Following uracil-DNA glycosylase treatment, all cDNA underwent a first 18-cycle PCR with the universal primers M1SS and BC2_uni_R. As for the authors' bioinformatics: For normalization, 1 million high-quality reads, each with a distinct molecular identifier, were randomly selected from each sample. Instead of being binned into consensus sequences, reads that shared molecular identifiers were thrown out. MiTCR, set to a Q25 quality threshold and the strictest error-elimination algorithm, was used for CDR3 identification, clonotype clustering and error correction. A nonparametric unseen species model with Euler transformation was used to estimate a lower bound on total TCR beta diversity. TCRdb took the public reads, trimmed them with fastp at Q25, ran MiXCR for clone calling and kept in-frame beta chains. Each entry merges the rows of one CDR3 protein and shows their most common DNA and genes. The V and J calls follow TCRdb's processing rather than the paper's. Here the sample has about 640,000 distinct CDR3 sequences; 58% occur a single time. The ten biggest clones cover roughly 34% of the sample.

The V gene is TRBV12-3 or TRBV12-4 and the J gene is TRBJ1-6, and possibly TRBD1, on 5 matching bases. This sequence was found in a man in his sixties in good health. The sequenced sample consisted of blood. CDR3 reads: CASSFGAGQIWNSPLHF. The DNA reads TGTGCCAGCAGTTTTGGGGCAGGGCAAATTTGGAATTCACCCCTCCACTTT.